One sample yielded the 20 T cell receptor beta chains listed below, sequenced in a study of blood T cell repertoires in COVID-19 (dated by TCRdb to about 2020). Library generation was performed with the immunoSEQ multiplex PCR assay. TCRdb retrieved this table from immuneACCESS and kept in-frame rearrangements only. Not all clones are present; in checked studies, unresolved V genes account for under half, and no reason is known for the remainder. The table for this sample lists 200,000 to 300,000 clones; around 81% of them were counted only once. Roughly 8% of the sample goes to the ten largest clones. Sequencing was performed on peripheral blood. The receptor source for this set is a woman older than 75 with COVID-19, enrolled during active disease.

The gene calls are TRBV18 and TRBJ1-4, with D tentatively TRBD1 (6 bases). V was shortened by 4 bases and J by 4 bases, with 10 bases between the two germline ends. From germline, CDR1 is KGHSH and CDR2 LQKENI. The CDR3 has 14 residues. The CDR3 DNA sequence: TGTGCCAGCTCACGACAGGAACGTAATGAAAAACTGTTTTTT. Amino acids: CASSRQERNEKLFF. Full variable domain (remainder filled in from reference TRBV18 and TRBJ1-4): NAGVMQNPRHLVRRRGQEARLRCSPMKGHSHVYWYRQLPEEGLKFMVYLQKENIIDESGMPKERFSAEFPKEGPSILRIQQVVRGDSAAYFCASSRQERNEKLFFGSGTQLSVL.

The gene calls are TRBV28 and TRBJ1-2; possibly TRBD1 for D (5 bases). The CDR3 sequence is 13 residues long. Per germline, CDR1 MDHEN and CDR2 SYDVKM. V lost 7 bases, J lost 7 bases, and 16 bases lay in between. As DNA, the CDR3 is TGTGCCAGCAACTACCCGGGGGGTAGTGGCTACACCTTC. It codes for CASNYPGGSGYTF.

This clone was seen a handful of times. This rearrangement joins TRBV19 to TRBJ1-1, with D possibly being TRBD1 (5 bases). The CDR3 runs 15 residues. V was trimmed by 5 bases and J by 4 bases, leaving 17 bases between them. CDR1 is LNHDA, CDR2 SQIVND, per germline (reference sequence). CDR3: CASSLPPGLSTEAFF. The DNA for the CDR3 is TGTGCCAGTAGTCTCCCCCCAGGGTTGTCCACTGAAGCTTTCTTT.

This clone was counted a single time. The chain uses TRBV7-9 and TRBJ2-7; 13 bases match TRBD2. The V gene end was trimmed by 5 bases and the J gene end by 5 bases; junction bases not matched to a gene: 9. Germline CDR1 SEHNR, CDR2 FQNEAQ (reference sequence). The CDR3 totals 16 residues. The CDR3 reads CASSPGLAGVADEQYF. CDR3 coding DNA: TGTGCCAGCAGCCCTGGACTAGCGGGAGTTGCGGACGAGCAGTACTTC.

The chain joins TRBV29-1 to TRBJ2-7; possible D gene TRBD1, 6 bases. CDR3 length: 11 residues. V dropped 8 bases and J dropped 6 bases, with 14 bases sitting between them. Germline CDR1 reads SQVTM; CDR2 reads ANQGSEA. The CDR3 DNA is TGCAGCTCGGGCCTGGGGGCCGAGCAGTACTTC. Protein product: CSSGLGAEQYF.

The chain couples TRBV18 to TRBJ2-1; D is unclear. CDR3 size: 13 residues. Trimming took off 4 bases at V and 6 bases at J, with 10 bases between the two ends. The germline gives CDR1 KGHSH, CDR2 LQKENI. The CDR3 bases are TGTGCCAGCTCACAATTCACGGGCAATGAGCAGTTCTTC. Translated: CASSQFTGNEQFF.

The gene calls are TRBV2 and TRBJ1-3; no firm D call. The germline CDR1 and CDR2 sequences are SNHLY and FYNNEI. The CDR3 totals 15 residues. Trimming removed 0 bases from V and 0 bases from J, with 6 bases in between. The chain's CDR3 is CASSEARASGNTIYF. CDR3 bases: TGTGCCAGCAGTGAAGCGCGGGCCTCTGGAAACACCATATATTTT.

The chain is built from TRBV3-1 (or the pseudogene TRBV3-2) and TRBJ1-1; 8 positions match TRBD1. The length of the CDR3 is 13 residues. Trimming took 4 bases from V and 5 from J; bases not matched to a gene: 3. Germline-derived CDR1 and CDR2 are LGHDT and YNNKEL (reference sequence). CDR3 sequence: CASSRGQETEAFF. CDR3 nucleotide sequence: TGTGCCAGCAGCCGGGGACAGGAGACTGAAGCTTTCTTT.

The chain employs TRBV11-1 and TRBJ1-1; tentative D call: TRBD1 (6 bases). The CDR3 sequence is 13 residues long. Trimming shortened V by 6 bases and J by 1 base, and 9 bases separated the two germline ends. Germline values: CDR1 SGHAT, CDR2 FQDESV (reference sequence). The CDR3 DNA reads TGTGCCAGCAGTAACAGGGCGAACACTGAAGCTTTCTTT. Translating gives CASSNRANTEAFF.

The chain is built from TRBV5-1 and TRBJ2-7; 7 bases align to TRBD1. In germline, CDR1 is SGHRS, CDR2 YFSETQ. This CDR3 contains 13 residues. V shed 5 bases, J shed 4 bases, and the junction held 6 bases outside the gene matches. CDR3 in amino acids: CASSWGQQYEQYF. CDR3 coding DNA: TGCGCCAGCAGTTGGGGACAGCAGTACGAGCAGTACTTC.

The chain recombines TRBV5-5 with TRBJ1-5; 9 bases map to TRBD1. This CDR3 is built from 16 residues. V lost 2 bases, J lost 6 bases, and 9 bases stayed unmatched. CDR1 and CDR2 (germline): SGHKS, YYEKEE (reference sequence). The CDR3 here is CASSFFLQGAGQPQHF. In nucleotides, the CDR3 is TGTGCCAGCAGCTTTTTTTTACAGGGGGCAGGTCAGCCCCAGCATTTT.

V usage is TRBV7-9 and J usage is TRBJ1-1; weak D call: TRBD1 (6 bases). The germline V gene has CDR1 SEHNR and CDR2 FQNEAQ (reference sequence). Trimming left V 1 base short and J 1 base short, with 7 bases between. This CDR3 is 14 amino acids long. The CDR3 DNA reads as TGTGCCAGCAGCTTAGGACAGGAGAACACTGAAGCTTTCTTT. Encoded protein: CASSLGQENTEAFF.

V is TRBV5-1 and J is TRBJ1-5; D may be TRBD1 (6 bases). Trimming stripped 4 bases from V and 0 bases from J, with 26 bases between. This CDR3 has 20 residues. Germline V gene data show CDR1 as SGHRS and CDR2 as YFSETQ. CDR3 amino acids: CASSPGPGDLRSYSNQPQHF. CDR3 coding DNA: TGCGCCAGCAGCCCTGGCCCAGGGGACCTCCGCTCCTATAGCAATCAGCCCCAGCATTTT.

V usage is TRBV15 and J usage is TRBJ2-7; the match to TRBD1 covers 8 bases. The CDR3 is 13 residues long. Per the germline V gene, CDR1 is LNHNV and CDR2 is YYDKDF (reference sequence). With 6 bases clipped from V and 3 bases from J, the junction kept 4 bases outside the gene matches. For the CDR3, the DNA is TGTGCCACCAGGGGGACAGGAGGCTACGAGCAGTACTTC. As protein: CATRGTGGYEQYF.

The chain uses TRBV18 and TRBJ2-1, with 8 bases matching TRBD2. J gave up 6 bases and V 0 bases, and 1 base lay outside the gene matches. Germline-derived CDR1 and CDR2 are KGHSH and LQKENI. This CDR3 region has 14 residues. The chain's CDR3 is CASSPPGLGNEQFF. CDR3 coding DNA: TGTGCCAGCTCACCACCGGGACTAGGCAATGAGCAGTTCTTC.

The chain is built from TRBV3-1 (or the pseudogene TRBV3-2) and TRBJ1-3; 8 nucleotides align to TRBD1. CDR3 length equals 15 residues. V trimming: 3 bases; J trimming: 4 bases; junction bases outside the gene matches: 5. CDR1 is LGHDT, CDR2 YNNKEL, per germline (reference sequence). The CDR3 region is CASSQGDRGGNTIYF. Written as DNA, the CDR3 is TGTGCCAGCAGCCAGGGAGACAGGGGCGGAAACACCATATATTTT.

The chain has TRBV29-1 and TRBJ1-2, with D uncertain. Germline CDR1 and CDR2: SQVTM and ANQGSEA. Trimming pared 4 bases from V and 8 bases from J, leaving 17 bases between. CDR3 size: 13 residues. DNA of the CDR3: TGCAGCGTTGCTTCCTCCCAGAATTCCGGCTACACCTTC. It yields the protein CSVASSQNSGYTF.

This chain connects TRBV4-2 to TRBJ2-1, with D perhaps matching TRBD2 (6 bases). The germline V gene has CDR1 LGHNA and CDR2 YNFKEQ. Between the trimmed V and J ends, which lost 0 bases and 7 bases, there was a span of 16 bases. This CDR3 has 16 residues. The CDR3, as DNA: TGTGCCAGCAGCCAAGATCAGGAGGGACCGATGAATGAGCAGTTCTTC. It specifies CASSQDQEGPMNEQFF.

V is TRBV18 and J is TRBJ2-5; a possible D gene is TRBD2 (5 bases). The V end was cut by 3 bases, the J end by 0 bases, with 11 bases between. The germline V gene encodes CDR1 KGHSH and CDR2 LQKENI. This CDR3 has 15 residues. CDR3 bases: TGTGCCAGCTCACCGGGAGTAGGGAACCAAGAGACCCAGTACTTC. Protein sequence: CASSPGVGNQETQYF.

The rearrangement joins TRBV4-1 to TRBJ2-1; 9 positions match TRBD2. With 2 bases clipped from V and 8 bases from J, the junction kept 13 bases outside the gene matches. Germline V CDR1 and CDR2: MGHRA, YSYEKL. CDR3 length equals 17 residues. The CDR3 is CASSQFKAGGRGDEQFF. The CDR3 DNA is TGCGCCAGCAGCCAATTTAAAGCGGGGGGACGTGGGGATGAGCAGTTCTTC.